Listed below are T cell receptor beta chains from one sample, sequenced in a study of T cells after yellow fever vaccination. TCRdb re-derived calls from the 5' RACE reads in MiXCR, one entry per CDR3 protein. The table has some 350,000 distinct CDR3 sequences, roughly 4% seen once. Sequenced material: PBMCs, taken 5 days after the yellow fever booster vaccination. The receptors stem from a man aged 18 to 29 who received the YFV17D yellow fever vaccine. Each CDR3 is given with its conserved first and last residue. The listing skips clone size in some rows; elsewhere it reads once, few, many or a size class.

many,TRBV20-1,TRBJ2-1,CSARDLNPSGGSSYNEQFF
many,TRBV29-1,TRBJ2-7,CSVSGGTSAYEQYF
few,TRBV5-1,TRBJ2-2,CASNEAPGTRNTGELFF
many,TRBV18,TRBJ2-1,CASSRPPDEQFF
NA,TRBV6-5,TRBJ1-4,CASSYMAVDEKLFF
few,TRBV7-9,TRBJ1-3,CASRGARGAQAEGNTIYF
NA,TRBV5-1,TRBJ1-5,CASSLFPLGTGGQPQHF
many,TRBV7-2,TRBJ1-1,CASRKLNTEAFF
NA,TRBV10-2,TRBJ2-1,CASTRGLGRNEQFF
many,TRBV12-3/TRBV12-4,TRBJ1-2,CASSYGYGYTF
many,TRBV5-1,TRBJ2-5,CASSLTAQGGETQYF
few,TRBV4-3,TRBJ2-7,CASSQKQESSYEQYF
few,TRBV18,TRBJ2-1,CASSPPRVADNEQFF
NA,TRBV29-1,TRBJ1-4,CSVAETGIGEKLFF
NA,TRBV7-9,TRBJ1-1,CASTPIPNSSPGAFF
many,TRBV4-1,TRBJ1-4,CASSHPPAGQEGEKLFF
NA,TRBV5-1,TRBJ2-1,CASSDGTGSYNEQFF
few,TRBV5-1,TRBJ2-1,CASGEAGLVKNEQFF
few,TRBV3-1,TRBJ2-4,CASSQGGGRGLNIQYF
few,TRBV5-1,TRBJ2-2,CASSSGTVFTNTGELFF
few,TRBV11-2,TRBJ2-1,CASSSTTTGFHEQFF
NA,TRBV12-3/TRBV12-4,TRBJ2-1,CASRNTGGGDYNEQFF
many,TRBV6-2/TRBV6-3,TRBJ2-7,CASSYGPGLATYEQYF
NA,TRBV11-3,TRBJ2-1,CASSFEQGSSYNEQFF
NA,TRBV18,TRBJ1-3,CASSSVQGVAGNTIYF
many,TRBV6-2/TRBV6-3,TRBJ1-5,CASRTGDSNQPQHF